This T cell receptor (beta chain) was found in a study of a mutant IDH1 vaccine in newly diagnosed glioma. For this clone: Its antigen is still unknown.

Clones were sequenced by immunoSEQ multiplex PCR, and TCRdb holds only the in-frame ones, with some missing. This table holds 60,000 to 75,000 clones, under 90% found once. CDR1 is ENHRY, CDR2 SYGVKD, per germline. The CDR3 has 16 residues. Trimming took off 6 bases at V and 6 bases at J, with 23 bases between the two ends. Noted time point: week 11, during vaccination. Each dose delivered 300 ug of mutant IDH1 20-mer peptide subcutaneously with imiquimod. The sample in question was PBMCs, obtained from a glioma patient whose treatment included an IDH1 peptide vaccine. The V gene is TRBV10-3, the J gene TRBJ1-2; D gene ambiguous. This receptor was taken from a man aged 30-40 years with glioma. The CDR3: CAIRNTEDGSGDGYTF. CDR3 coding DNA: TGTGCCATCAGAAATACTGAGGACGGATCCGGCGATGGCTACACCTTC.